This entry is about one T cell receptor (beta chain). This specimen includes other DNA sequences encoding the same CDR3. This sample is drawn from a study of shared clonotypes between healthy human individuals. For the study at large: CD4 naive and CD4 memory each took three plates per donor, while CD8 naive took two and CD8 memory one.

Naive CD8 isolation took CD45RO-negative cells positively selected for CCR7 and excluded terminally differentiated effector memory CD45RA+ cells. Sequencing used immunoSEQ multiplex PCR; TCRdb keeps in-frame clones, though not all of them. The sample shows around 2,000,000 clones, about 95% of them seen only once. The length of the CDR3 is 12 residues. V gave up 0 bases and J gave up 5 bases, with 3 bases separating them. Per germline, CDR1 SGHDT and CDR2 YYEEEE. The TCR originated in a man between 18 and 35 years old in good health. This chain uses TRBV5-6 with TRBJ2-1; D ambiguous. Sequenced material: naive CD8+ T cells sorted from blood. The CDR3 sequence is CASSLGNNEQFF. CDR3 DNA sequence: TGTGCCAGCAGCTTGGGAAACAATGAGCAGTTCTTC.